This TCR beta chain was obtained from a study of blood T cell repertoires in COVID-19. Whole-study context: From the United States, Italy and Spain came samples of acute and convalescent COVID-19. Nucleic acid was either cDNA or gDNA, and it came from T cells, B-cell-depleted T cells, or PBMCs.

TCRdb keeps only in-frame clones here, not all; method: immunoSEQ multiplex PCR. The profile covers about 130,000 clones, with about 85% appearing a single time and 3.2% taken by the ten largest. In Seattle, patients joined the study during active infection and were tracked longitudinally. V was trimmed by 2 bases and J by 0 bases, leaving 12 bases between them. CDR1 and CDR2 from the germline V gene are SQVTM and ANQGSEA. There are 15 residues in the CDR3. The genes are TRBV29-1 and TRBJ2-3; D is unresolved. What was sequenced was peripheral blood. The TCR sequence derives from a woman older than 75 with COVID-19, enrolled during active disease. CDR3 protein: CSVETSVASTDTQYF. The CDR3 DNA sequence: TGCAGCGTTGAAACCAGCGTCGCTAGCACAGATACGCAGTATTTT.